What follows describes a single T cell receptor (beta chain). This specimen comes from a study of identical twins. TCRdb reprocessed the 5' RACE reads with MiXCR, giving one entry per CDR3 protein. The repertoire has approximately 670,000 distinct CDR3 sequences, 5.5% to 7.5% of them found once; the top ten carry roughly 1.8%. This CDR3 is built from 15 residues. With V trimmed by 3 bases and J by 0 bases, 3 bases remained unmatched. CDR1 and CDR2 from the germline V gene are DFQATT and SNEGSKA (reference sequence). The sample taken for sequencing was naive T cells sorted from blood. This TCR came from a man aged 18 to 30 in good health. J is TRBJ1-4 and V is TRBV20-1; 8 positions agree with TRBD1. The CDR3 is CSASDRGSTNEKLFF. CDR3 nucleotides: TGCAGTGCTAGCGACAGGGGCTCAACTAATGAAAAACTGTTTTTT.